The 15 T cell receptor beta chains in this list originate from one sample, sequenced in a study of PD-1 blockade in classical Hodgkin lymphoma. Relapses following autologous stem cell transplantation were seen in all patients, with brentuximab vedotin exposure varying. The table came from immunoSEQ multiplex PCR; TCRdb's copy has only in-frame clones and leaves some out. The sample consists of about 11,000 clones, roughly 79% of them appearing once. The sequenced sample was peripheral blood mononuclear cells (PBMCs), obtained before the second cycle of nivolumab. Source of these receptors: a human donor with classical Hodgkin lymphoma.

The chain is built from TRBV9 and TRBJ1-5, with D maybe TRBD1 (5 bases). CDR1 and CDR2 from the germline V gene are SGDLS and YYNGEE. The CDR3 sequence is 14 residues long. Trimming stripped 0 bases from V and 8 bases from J, with 12 bases between. Here the CDR3 reads CASSVASWGEPQHF. CDR3 DNA: TGTGCCAGCAGCGTAGCATCGTGGGGGGAGCCCCAGCATTTT.

The genes are TRBV9 and TRBJ2-7; the match to TRBD1 covers 8 bases. Germline loops: CDR1 SGDLS, CDR2 YYNGEE. V gave up 3 bases and J gave up 7 bases; unmatched junction bases: 6. CDR3 size: 13 residues. CDR3 sequence reads: CASSADRGREQYF. The CDR3 DNA follows: TGTGCCAGCAGCGCTGACAGGGGAAGGGAGCAGTACTTC.

This clone was detected a few times. The rearrangement links TRBV7-3 to TRBJ1-1; D possibly corresponds to TRBD1 (5 bases). Germline CDR1 and CDR2: SGHTA and FQGTGA. The CDR3 spans 13 residues. The V end lost 5 bases, the J end lost 5 bases, and 12 bases lay between the germline ends. The CDR3 bases are TGTGCCAGCAGCCTACGCGGGGGGACTGAAGCTTTCTTT. Protein sequence: CASSLRGGTEAFF.

This chain uses TRBV27 with TRBJ2-7; D tentatively reads TRBD1 or TRBD2 (5 bases each). With 8 bases removed from V and 7 bases from J, the gap between germline ends came to 15 bases. CDR1 and CDR2 from the germline V gene are MNHEY and SMNVEV (reference sequence). This CDR3 has 12 amino acids. CDR3 protein: CASARGPWEQYF. DNA for the CDR3: TGTGCCAGCGCTCGGGGACCTTGGGAGCAGTACTTC.

CDR3 sequence: CATSTGAQETQYF. The CDR3 bases are TGCGCCACCTCCACCGGGGCACAAGAGACCCAGTACTTC. This chain connects TRBV10-1 to TRBJ2-5; the D gene could be TRBD1 or TRBD2 (5 bases each). The germline gives CDR1 WNHNN, CDR2 SYGVQD (reference sequence). V dropped 10 bases and J dropped 2 bases, with 14 bases sitting between them. This CDR3 has 13 amino acids.

This chain uses TRBV7-8 with TRBJ1-5; D may be TRBD1 (6 bases). CDR1 is SGHVS, CDR2 FQNEAQ, per germline. The CDR3 runs 13 residues. With 1 base removed from V and 7 bases from J, the gap between germline ends came to 8 bases. The CDR3: CASSLGGHQPQHF. In nucleotides, the CDR3 is TGTGCCAGCAGCTTAGGGGGACACCAGCCCCAGCATTTT.

This chain uses TRBV5-1 with TRBJ2-2, with D unclear. Germline CDR1 is SGHRS and CDR2 is YFSETQ. CDR3 length: 14 residues. V gave up 2 bases and J gave up 6 bases, with 11 bases separating them. The CDR3 region is CASSFWGSAGELFF. CDR3 DNA sequence: TGCGCCAGCAGCTTTTGGGGATCGGCCGGGGAGCTGTTTTTT.

This chain connects TRBV2 to TRBJ1-3; D is uncertain. V was shortened by 6 bases and J by 1 base, with 13 bases between the two germline ends. The germline CDR1 and CDR2 sequences are SNHLY and FYNNEI. The CDR3 runs to 15 residues. CDR3 amino acids: CASRSVSLSGNTIYF. DNA of the CDR3: TGTGCCAGCAGAAGTGTGTCCCTTTCTGGAAACACCATATATTTT.

The V gene is TRBV6-4, the J gene TRBJ2-1; TRBD2 aligns across 8 bases. V dropped 6 bases and J dropped 7; count of bases not matched to a gene: 5. The V gene's germline CDR1 is MRHNA and CDR2 SNTAGT. The CDR3 extends over 13 amino acids. The CDR3 DNA reads TGTGCCAGCAGGGTGCCGGGGGGGAATGAGCAGTTCTTC. Protein sequence: CASRVPGGNEQFF.

The genes are TRBV6-1 and TRBJ2-5; 8 bases align to TRBD2. The end of the DNA fits TRBJ2-7 better, so the J call may be wrong. Germline lookup yields CDR1 MNHNS and CDR2 SASEGT. The CDR3 consists of 20 residues. The CDR3 loop reads CASSDRSTSGQTLGSYEQYF. CDR3 DNA: TGTGCCAGCAGTGACCGGAGCACTAGCGGTCAAACGCTGGGCTCCTACGAGCAGTACTTC.

The rearrangement uses TRBV28 and TRBJ1-1; TRBD1 matches 7 bases. The germline gives CDR1 MDHEN, CDR2 SYDVKM. The CDR3 consists of 16 residues. Unmatched junction bases numbered 10, after V lost 2 bases and J lost 4 bases. The CDR3, as DNA: TGTGCCAGCAGTTTAGCCGGGACAGCGGTCCTCACTGAAGCTTTCTTT. It codes for CASSLAGTAVLTEAFF.

The chain combines TRBV29-1 with TRBJ2-1; 7 nucleotides align to TRBD1. The trim removed 6 bases at V and 10 bases at J, leaving 9 bases unmatched. The CDR3 contains 12 residues. CDR1 and CDR2 (germline): SQVTM, ANQGSEA. In nucleotides, the CDR3 is TGCAGCGTAAGACAGGGATCCTGGGAGCAGTTCTTC. This encodes CSVRQGSWEQFF.

The chain joins TRBV27 to TRBJ2-5; 9 bases map to TRBD2. The CDR3 consists of 15 residues. Trimming took 3 bases from V and 4 from J; bases not matched to a gene: 6. Germline values: CDR1 MNHEY, CDR2 SMNVEV (reference sequence). Here the CDR3 DNA reads TGTGCCAGCAGTTTTTTCGCGGGAGGGAGAGAGACCCAGTACTTC. Residues: CASSFFAGGRETQYF.

The chain has TRBV7-3 and TRBJ2-6; D remains ambiguous. The CDR3 covers 16 residues. The V end was cut by 2 bases, the J end by 2 bases, with 10 bases between. Germline CDR1 SGHTA, CDR2 FQGTGA. CDR3 loop: CASSLVGTPGANVLTF. CDR3 sequence (DNA): TGTGCCAGCAGCTTAGTAGGTACCCCTGGGGCCAACGTCCTGACTTTC. The entire variable domain, with the rest obtained from reference TRBV7-3 and TRBJ2-6, is as follows: GAGVSQTPSNKVTEKGKYVELRCDPISGHTALYWYRQSLGQGPEFLIYFQGTGAADDSGLPNDRFFAVRPEGSVSTLKIQRTERGDSAVYLCASSLVGTPGANVLTFGAGSRLTVL.

The gene calls are TRBV5-1 and TRBJ2-5, with D uncertain. Trimming took off 2 bases at V and 5 bases at J, with 4 bases between the two ends. Germline CDR1 reads SGHRS; CDR2 reads YFSETQ. The CDR3 runs to 11 residues. The CDR3 region has the DNA TGCGCCAGCAGCTTTATGGAGACCCAGTACTTC. Protein: CASSFMETQYF.